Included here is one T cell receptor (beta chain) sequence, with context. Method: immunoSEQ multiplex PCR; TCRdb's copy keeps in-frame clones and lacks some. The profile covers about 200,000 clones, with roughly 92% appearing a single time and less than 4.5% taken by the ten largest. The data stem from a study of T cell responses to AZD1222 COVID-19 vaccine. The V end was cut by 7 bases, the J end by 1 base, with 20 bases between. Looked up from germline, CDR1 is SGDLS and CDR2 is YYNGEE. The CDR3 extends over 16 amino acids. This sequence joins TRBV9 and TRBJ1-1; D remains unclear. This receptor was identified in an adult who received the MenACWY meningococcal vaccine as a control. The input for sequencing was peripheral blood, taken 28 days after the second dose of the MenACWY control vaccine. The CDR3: CASSTSDLGRNTEAFF. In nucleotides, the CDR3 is TGTGCCAGCTCCACCAGCGATCTTGGGAGGAACACTGAAGCTTTCTTT.